A single sample is the source of the 19 T cell receptor beta chains below, sequenced in a study of cytomegalovirus exposure and HLA in healthy donors. Use of 60 Vbeta and 13 Jbeta primers characterized the PCR. Profiling relied on immunoSEQ multiplex PCR, and the TCRdb table lists in-frame clones only, not all of them. The repertoire holds a few hundred thousand clones, with approximately 80% as singletons. The sequenced sample was PBMCs. All receptors derive from a girl between 5 and 17 years old in good health and CMV-seronegative.

This rearrangement joins TRBV19 to TRBJ2-3, with D perhaps matching TRBD1 (7 bases). V lost 9 bases and J 2 bases, leaving 18 bases between the germline ends. This CDR3 comprises 15 residues. CDR1 is LNHDA and CDR2 is SQIVND in the germline V gene (reference sequence). CDR3 sequence (DNA): TGTGCCAGCAGCAATGCAGGGGGGTACACAGATACGCAGTATTTT. It is translated as CASSNAGGYTDTQYF.

CDR3: CASSLVLSGKSSYEQYF. CDR3 nucleotides: TGCGCCAGCAGCTTGGTTCTTAGCGGGAAAAGCTCCTACGAGCAGTACTTC. The rearrangement joins TRBV5-1 to TRBJ2-7; 8 bases are a match to TRBD2. Trimming took 0 bases from V and 0 from J; bases not matched to a gene: 8. Germline V gene data show CDR1 as SGHRS and CDR2 as YFSETQ. This CDR3 is built from 17 residues.

The sample holds one count of this clone. This sequence joins TRBV6-1 and TRBJ2-4; D gene ambiguous. V lost 2 bases to trimming and J lost 0 bases, with 8 bases between them. Germline V gene data show CDR1 as MNHNS and CDR2 as SASEGT. The CDR3 loop spans 15 amino acids. As DNA, the CDR3 is TGTGCCAGCAGTGAACAGATCCTAGCCAAAAACATTCAGTACTTC. Residues: CASSEQILAKNIQYF.

The J gene is TRBJ1-1, the V gene TRBV7-2; D unclear. Germline CDR1 reads SGHTA; CDR2 reads FQGNSA. CDR3 length equals 16 residues. The V end lost 1 base, the J end lost 1 base, and 13 bases lay between the germline ends. CDR3 nucleotide sequence: TGTGCCAGCAGCTTAGGCGGGTCATTCCGGAACACTGAAGCTTTCTTT. Protein sequence: CASSLGGSFRNTEAFF.

V gene TRBV28 combines with J gene TRBJ1-5; D unresolved. V lost 5 bases and J lost 0, with 8 bases in between. CDR1 is MDHEN, CDR2 SYDVKM, per germline. The CDR3 loop spans 14 amino acids. This CDR3 reads CASSPYGSNQPQHF. The CDR3 bases are TGTGCCAGCAGTCCTTACGGTAGCAATCAGCCCCAGCATTTT.

The gene calls are TRBV28 and TRBJ2-7; 9 bases align to TRBD2. This CDR3 spans 17 amino acids. V trimming: 6 bases; J trimming: 7 bases; junction bases outside the gene matches: 19. Germline loops: CDR1 MDHEN, CDR2 SYDVKM. The DNA of the CDR3 is TGTGCCAGCAGGCCTACTTCCAAGGGAGGGCGGGGGGGGGAGCAGTACTTC. It codes for CASRPTSKGGRGGEQYF.

The V and J genes are TRBV4-3 and TRBJ2-5; 8 bases are a match to TRBD2. The germline V gene has CDR1 LGHNA and CDR2 YSLEER. V dropped 1 base and J dropped 6; count of bases not matched to a gene: 10. The CDR3 has 16 residues. CDR3 bases: TGCGCCAGCAGCCAAGTTCCGGGAGGGCCTCTGAAGACCCAGTACTTC. The encoded protein is CASSQVPGGPLKTQYF.

The rearrangement links TRBV9 to TRBJ2-7, with 9 bases identical to TRBD2. The germline V gene encodes CDR1 SGDLS and CDR2 YYNGEE. The V and J ends lost 3 bases and 4 bases, in that order; junction bases with no gene match: 8. CDR3 length: 15 amino acids. The CDR3 loop reads CASSAQAGGIYEQYF. CDR3 in DNA: TGTGCCAGCAGCGCACAAGCGGGGGGCATTTACGAGCAGTACTTC. Variable domain in full (rest from reference TRBV9 and TRBJ2-7): DSGVTQTPKHLITATGQRVTLRCSPRSGDLSVYWYQQSLDQGLQFLIQYYNGEERAKGNILERFSAQQFPDLHSELNLSSLELGDSALYFCASSAQAGGIYEQYFGPGTRLTVT.

The rearrangement joins TRBV15 to TRBJ2-1; D is ambiguous. Germline CDR1 is LNHNV and CDR2 is YYDKDF (reference sequence). The CDR3 consists of 11 residues. The V end was cut by 1 base, the J end by 7 bases, with 2 bases between. The CDR3: CATSRVNEQFF. The CDR3 DNA follows: TGTGCCACCAGCAGAGTAAATGAGCAGTTCTTC.

This clone was seen just once. The chain recombines TRBV28 with TRBJ1-2; perhaps TRBD1 as D (6 bases). V dropped 3 bases and J dropped 5 bases, with 16 bases sitting between them. Germline lookup yields CDR1 MDHEN and CDR2 SYDVKM. This CDR3 has 15 amino acids. The CDR3 here is CASSFPRGAGYGYTF. As DNA, the CDR3 is TGTGCCAGCAGTTTTCCACGGGGGGCTGGTTATGGCTACACCTTC.

This rearrangement joins TRBV9 to TRBJ2-7; 8 bases agree with TRBD2. V lost 4 bases, J lost 3 bases, and 12 bases stayed unmatched. The CDR3 contains 16 residues. Germline lookup yields CDR1 SGDLS and CDR2 YYNGEE. CDR3 bases: TGTGCCAGCAGCCCCCACGGCGGCGGGGGGAGCTACGAGCAGTACTTC. Its translation: CASSPHGGGGSYEQYF.

This sequence joins TRBV18 and TRBJ1-5, with 8 bases fitting TRBD1. From germline, CDR1 is KGHSH and CDR2 LQKENI. The CDR3 is made up of 14 amino acids. V lost 5 bases, J lost 3 bases, and 3 bases stayed unmatched. CDR3: CASSKDRANQPQHF. In nucleotides, the CDR3 is TGTGCCAGCTCAAAGGACAGGGCCAATCAGCCCCAGCATTTT. The entire variable domain, with the rest obtained from reference TRBV18 and TRBJ1-5, is as follows: NAGVMQNPRHLVRRRGQEARLRCSPMKGHSHVYWYRQLPEEGLKFMVYLQKENIIDESGMPKERFSAEFPKEGPSILRIQQVVRGDSAAYFCASSKDRANQPQHFGDGTRLSIL.

This clone turned up a few times. V gene TRBV7-9 combines with J gene TRBJ1-2; 8 bases are shared with TRBD1. Germline values: CDR1 SEHNR, CDR2 FQNEAQ (reference sequence). Losses at the gene ends were 4 bases for V and 6 bases for J; bases not matched to a gene: 16. The CDR3 is 17 amino acids. This CDR3 reads CASSSIPFGQGQHGYTF. Here the CDR3 DNA reads TGTGCCAGCAGCTCCATCCCTTTCGGACAGGGCCAACATGGCTACACCTTC.

The CDR3 region is CASSLAGVTGELFF. CDR3 bases: TGTGCCAGCAGTTTAGCCGGGGTCACCGGGGAGCTGTTTTTT. This sequence joins TRBV27 and TRBJ2-2; D may be TRBD2 (5 bases). The CDR3 extends over 14 amino acids. V dropped 2 bases and J dropped 4 bases, with 8 bases sitting between them. Germline CDR1 MNHEY, CDR2 SMNVEV (reference sequence).

The chain links TRBV28 to TRBJ1-5, with 8 bases lining up with TRBD1. Germline V gene lookup returns CDR1 MDHEN and CDR2 SYDVKM. The CDR3 is 17 amino acids. Germline trimming cut 6 bases from V and 3 bases from J; bases unmatched to any gene: 13. CDR3 DNA sequence: TGTGCCAGCAGCCAATCCCCTGGACAGGGCAACAATCAGCCCCAGCATTTT. It specifies CASSQSPGQGNNQPQHF.

The rearrangement joins TRBV9 to TRBJ2-1; maybe TRBD1 (6 bases). The V gene lost 0 bases and the J gene lost 3 bases, with 10 bases spanning the gap. The germline V gene encodes CDR1 SGDLS and CDR2 YYNGEE. This CDR3 is 15 amino acids long. The CDR3 protein is CASSVAGESYNEQFF. As DNA, the CDR3 is TGTGCCAGCAGCGTAGCAGGGGAAAGCTACAATGAGCAGTTCTTC.

The chain employs TRBV6-6 and TRBJ1-4; 9 bases agree with TRBD1. Germline lookup yields CDR1 MNHNY and CDR2 SVGAGI (reference sequence). With 6 bases clipped from V and 4 bases from J, the junction kept 6 bases outside the gene matches. The CDR3 has 15 residues. In nucleotides, the CDR3 is TGTGCCAGCAGCCAACAGGGGGCCGATAATGAAAAACTGTTTTTT. It encodes CASSQQGADNEKLFF.

The chain employs TRBV14 and TRBJ2-1; D gene uncertain. Germline values: CDR1 SGHDN, CDR2 FVKESK. Between the trimmed V and J ends, which lost 0 bases and 10 bases, there was a span of 19 bases. The CDR3 covers 16 residues. The CDR3 DNA is TGTGCCAGCAGCCAAGATAAGGAGACCATAAGGAAGGAGCAGTTCTTC. Translating it yields CASSQDKETIRKEQFF.

This clone was observed a single time. CDR3 nucleotides: TGTGCCAGCAGTTCCAAAACCCTCGGACTAGCGGGAGTTTCTCTGGGGTACAATGAGCAGTTCTTC. As protein: CASSSKTLGLAGVSLGYNEQFF. The gene calls are TRBV27 and TRBJ2-1; TRBD2 matches 13 bases. This CDR3 has 22 amino acids. CDR1 and CDR2 from the germline V gene are MNHEY and SMNVEV (reference sequence). The V segment lost 4 bases and the J segment 4 bases; nucleotides outside the gene matches: 22.